This TCR beta chain was profiled in a study of cytomegalovirus exposure and HLA in healthy donors. Points from the study as a whole: The investigators catalogued 150 to 200 TCR beta chains as cytomegalovirus-associated.

PCR used 60 Vbeta primers and 13 Jbeta primers. This table comes from immunoSEQ multiplex PCR, and its TCRdb copy is limited to in-frame clones, with some not included. The table includes fewer than 150,000 clones, 70% to 80% detected once. The CDR3 has 15 amino acids. Deletions cut 0 bases from V and 2 bases from J, with 10 bases between. CDR1 SGHDN and CDR2 FVKESK come from the germline V gene. Nominal health characterized the donors when sampled, though unrecorded immune exposures were likely. With regard to this clone: Its target is unknown.

The chain joins TRBV14 to TRBJ1-1; D call uncertain. Sequencing was done on a sample of PBMCs. The receptor comes from a male donor in good health and CMV-seronegative. CDR3 sequence (DNA): TGTGCCAGCAGCCAAGAACACAGACCAAACACTGAAGCTTTCTTT. This gives the protein CASSQEHRPNTEAFF.